These 19 T cell receptor beta chains were all obtained from the same sample, sequenced in a study of shared clonotypes between healthy human individuals. TCRdb's table, derived via immunoSEQ multiplex PCR, lists solely in-frame clones and lacks some. The sample has 1.4 million or so clones, about 98.5% seen once. Sequenced material: naive CD4+ T cells sorted from blood. Subset meaning: CD45RA+ positively selected. The source is a man aged 30 to 45 in good health.

Remarks on this clone: In the same sample, other DNA sequences code for this CDR3. The chain is built from TRBV2 and TRBJ1-3, with no clear D. The CDR3 length is 13 residues. The V gene lost 7 bases and the J gene lost 0 bases, with 7 bases spanning the gap. CDR1 is SNHLY and CDR2 is FYNNEI in the germline V gene. The CDR3 DNA is TGTGCCAGCACGCGAGACTCTGGAAACACCATATATTTT. Its protein is CASTRDSGNTIYF.

About this clone: The sample contains more than one DNA sequence encoding this CDR3. This chain links TRBV9 with TRBJ2-1; TRBD1 is a possible D gene (6 bases). Trimming shortened V by 0 bases and J by 1 base, and 11 bases separated the two germline ends. Germline V gene data show CDR1 as SGDLS and CDR2 as YYNGEE. The CDR3 consists of 16 residues. CDR3 sequence: CASSVGGRGSYNEQFF. DNA for the CDR3: TGTGCCAGCAGCGTAGGGGGGCGTGGGTCCTACAATGAGCAGTTCTTC.

This chain links TRBV10-3 with TRBJ1-5; perhaps TRBD1 as D (5 bases). CDR1 and CDR2 from the germline V gene are ENHRY and SYGVKD. CDR3 length: 16 amino acids. The V end lost 4 bases, the J end lost 1 base, and 14 bases lay between the germline ends. Written as DNA, the CDR3 is TGTGCCATCAGTGCCAAAACGGGACCGAGCAATCAGCCCCAGCATTTT. Its protein is CAISAKTGPSNQPQHF.

The V call is TRBV10-3, the J call TRBJ1-3; D might be TRBD1 (6 bases). CDR1 and CDR2 from the germline V gene are ENHRY and SYGVKD. Trimming took off 2 bases at V and 5 bases at J, with 19 bases between the two ends. The CDR3 runs to 17 residues. CDR3 region: CAISEPGTLIGRNTIYF. The CDR3 DNA follows: TGTGCCATCAGTGAGCCCGGGACACTAATTGGGAGAAACACCATATATTTT.

The chain recombines TRBV6-1 with TRBJ2-7; D possibly corresponds to TRBD1 (5 bases). Germline CDR1 reads MNHNS; CDR2 reads SASEGT. The CDR3 has 14 amino acids. V shed 4 bases and J shed 7 bases, with 17 bases lying between them. CDR3 loop: CASSGFRGTWEQYF. Here the CDR3 DNA reads TGTGCCAGCAGTGGTTTTAGGGGAACGTGGGAGCAGTACTTC.

The gene calls are TRBV2 and TRBJ1-1; D is perhaps TRBD1 (5 bases). The CDR3 contains 11 residues. In germline, CDR1 is SNHLY, CDR2 FYNNEI. V was trimmed by 8 bases and J by 8 bases, leaving 12 bases between them. The CDR3 is CASGGTQEAFF. The DNA for the CDR3 is TGTGCCAGCGGTGGGACGCAGGAAGCTTTCTTT.

This clone came up once. The chain employs TRBV6-1 and TRBJ1-1; 8 bases agree with TRBD1. The germline V gene has CDR1 MNHNS and CDR2 SASEGT. Trimming cost V 6 bases and J 0 bases; bases outside gene matches: 3. The CDR3 loop spans 14 amino acids. CDR3 sequence (DNA): TGTGCCAGCAGGACAGGGGAATTGAACACTGAAGCTTTCTTT. The encoded protein is CASRTGELNTEAFF.

This chain connects TRBV28 to TRBJ1-4; D remains ambiguous. The CDR3 extends over 11 amino acids. The germline CDR1 and CDR2 sequences are MDHEN and SYDVKM. V lost 5 bases, J lost 6 bases, and 4 bases lay in between. This CDR3 reads CASSIYEKLFF. CDR3 coding DNA: TGTGCCAGCAGTATCTATGAAAAACTGTTTTTT.

The CDR3 nucleotides read TGTGCCAGCAGTTTAAAGGGTTGGCAGTACTTC. Protein product: CASSLKGWQYF. This chain links TRBV28 with TRBJ2-7, with D hard to call. The germline V and J ends were trimmed by 2 bases and 9 bases, with 8 bases remaining between them. The germline gives CDR1 MDHEN, CDR2 SYDVKM. The CDR3 totals 11 residues.

V is TRBV7-2 and J is TRBJ2-1; D is possibly TRBD2 (6 bases). Trimming removed 2 bases at V and 8 bases at J, with 16 bases between. This CDR3 has 15 residues. Per germline, CDR1 SGHTA and CDR2 FQGNSA. CDR3 loop: CASSLLLVGSHEQFF. CDR3 bases: TGTGCCAGCAGCTTACTTCTTGTCGGGAGCCATGAGCAGTTCTTC.

The rearrangement joins TRBV5-6 to TRBJ2-7, with TRBD2 matching 8 bases. CDR1 is SGHDT and CDR2 is YYEEEE in the germline V gene. The length of the CDR3 is 16 residues. V lost 0 bases and J lost 1; bases outside the gene matches: 6. The chain's CDR3 is CASSLGRGGRSYEQYF. The CDR3, as DNA: TGTGCCAGCAGCTTGGGACGAGGCGGGAGGTCCTACGAGCAGTACTTC.

A word on this clone: The same CDR3 is also encoded by other DNA sequences in this sample. This chain connects TRBV14 to TRBJ1-5, with 12 nucleotides matching TRBD1. The germline V gene encodes CDR1 SGHDN and CDR2 FVKESK. Trimming at V came to 3 bases and at J to 4 bases, leaving 1 base not matched to a gene. The CDR3 covers 15 residues. CDR3 amino acids: CASSQGQGANQPQHF. The CDR3 coding sequence is TGTGCCAGCAGCCAGGGACAGGGGGCGAATCAGCCCCAGCATTTT.

The gene calls are TRBV9 and TRBJ2-1, with D possibly being TRBD1 (6 bases). The CDR3 spans 15 residues. The V end was cut by 4 bases, the J end by 5 bases, with 16 bases between. Germline V CDR1 and CDR2: SGDLS, YYNGEE. The CDR3 nucleotides read TGTGCCAGCAGCCCTACCGGGACAAACAACAATGAGCAGTTCTTC. Amino acids: CASSPTGTNNNEQFF.

The chain employs TRBV6-1 and TRBJ1-1; D unresolved. V lost 6 bases to trimming and J lost 0 bases, with 14 bases between them. Germline loops: CDR1 MNHNS, CDR2 SASEGT. The CDR3 consists of 15 residues. In DNA, the CDR3 is TGTGCCAGCAGCCTCGATCGTACCATGAACACTGAAGCTTTCTTT. It yields the protein CASSLDRTMNTEAFF.

V usage is TRBV2 and J usage is TRBJ1-2, with D unclear. The CDR3 extends over 12 amino acids. Deletions cut 3 bases from V and 4 bases from J, with 6 bases between. CDR1 is SNHLY, CDR2 FYNNEI, per germline. CDR3 sequence: CASSENSYGYTF. CDR3 coding DNA: TGTGCCAGCAGTGAGAACAGCTATGGCTACACCTTC.

The sample holds one count of this clone. The chain combines TRBV7-8 with TRBJ2-2; TRBD1 might be the D (6 bases). There are 15 residues in the CDR3. Trimming removed 0 bases at V and 4 bases at J, with 9 bases between. Germline loops: CDR1 SGHVS, CDR2 FQNEAQ. CDR3 DNA: TGTGCCAGCAGCTTAGCTTTCAGGGGCACCGGGGAGCTGTTTTTT. It specifies CASSLAFRGTGELFF.

The V call is TRBV9, the J call TRBJ1-3, with TRBD1 identical over 10 bases. There are 16 residues in the CDR3. The V gene end was trimmed by 4 bases and the J gene end by 3 bases; junction bases not matched to a gene: 7. The germline CDR1 and CDR2 sequences are SGDLS and YYNGEE. Written as DNA, the CDR3 is TGTGCCAGCAGCCGAGAGGGGACAGGGGTTGGAAACACCATATATTTT. It specifies CASSREGTGVGNTIYF.

V usage is TRBV11-2 and J usage is TRBJ2-3, with 9 nucleotides matching TRBD2. The CDR3 is 17 residues long. Per germline, CDR1 SGHAT and CDR2 FQNNGV. The trim removed 2 bases at V and 8 bases at J, leaving 14 bases unmatched. In DNA form, the CDR3 reads TGTGCCAGCAGCTTAACGACAGGACTACTTAGCGGGGGTACGCAGTATTTT. It is translated as CASSLTTGLLSGGTQYF.

With respect to this clone: The sample carries other DNA sequences with the same CDR3. This chain connects TRBV19 to TRBJ2-7, with D tentatively TRBD1 (5 bases). Germline assignment: CDR1 LNHDA and CDR2 SQIVND (reference sequence). The ends were cut back, 2 bases at V and 1 base at J, with 9 bases in the middle. The CDR3 loop spans 14 amino acids. The CDR3 DNA follows: TGTGCCAGTAGTATAAGAAGGGGATCCTACGAGCAGTACTTC. This translates into CASSIRRGSYEQYF.